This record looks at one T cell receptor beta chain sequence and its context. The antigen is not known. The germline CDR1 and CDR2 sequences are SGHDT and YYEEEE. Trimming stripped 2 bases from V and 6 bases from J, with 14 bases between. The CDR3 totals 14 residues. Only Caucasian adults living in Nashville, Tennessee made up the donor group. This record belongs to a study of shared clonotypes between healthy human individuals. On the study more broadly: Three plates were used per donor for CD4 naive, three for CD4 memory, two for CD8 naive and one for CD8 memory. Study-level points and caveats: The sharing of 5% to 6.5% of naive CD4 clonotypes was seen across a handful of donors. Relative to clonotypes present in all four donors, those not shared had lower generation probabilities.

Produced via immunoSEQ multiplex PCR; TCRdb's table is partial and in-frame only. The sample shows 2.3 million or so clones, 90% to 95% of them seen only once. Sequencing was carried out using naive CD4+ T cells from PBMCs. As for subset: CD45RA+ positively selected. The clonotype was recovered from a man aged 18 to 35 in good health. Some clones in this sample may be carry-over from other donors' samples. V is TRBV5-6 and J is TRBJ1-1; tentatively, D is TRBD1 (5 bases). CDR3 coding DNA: TGTGCCAGCAGCTTCAGGGAAAGTCGTCCTGAAGCTTTCTTT. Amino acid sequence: CASSFRESRPEAFF.